A selection of T cell receptor beta chains follows, all from one sample in a study of blood T cell repertoires in COVID-19. Here immunoSEQ multiplex PCR was the method, and the copy in TCRdb shows in-frame clones only, minus some. The sample carries under 450,000 clones, over 75% recorded once. Sequencing input: PBMCs or T cells enriched from blood (not recorded which). The receptor set was obtained from a woman aged 25 to 39 who had recovered from COVID-19. Both conserved end residues are part of each CDR3. The order of the fields is V gene, J gene, D gene, clone size, CDR3 DNA, CDR3 protein. D genes are given only for firm matches. Only part of the rows carry a size: once, few, many, or a class if the clone is expanded.

V gene: TRBV5-1; J gene: TRBJ2-7; D gene: .; clone size: .; CDR3 DNA: TGCGCCAGCAGCTTGCAGGGGACCCAAGGAGAGTTCTTC; CDR3 protein: CASSLQGTQGEFF
V gene: TRBV19; J gene: TRBJ1-5; D gene: TRBD1; clone size: .; CDR3 DNA: TGTGCCAGTAGCCAGGGGGGTTATAGTCAGCCCCAGCATTTT; CDR3 protein: CASSQGGYSQPQHF
V gene: TRBV5-1; J gene: TRBJ2-7; D gene: .; clone size: .; CDR3 DNA: TGCGCCAGCAGCGAGGTAGGGGCCTACGAGCAGTACTTC; CDR3 protein: CASSEVGAYEQYF
V gene: TRBV4-2; J gene: TRBJ2-2; D gene: TRBD1; clone size: .; CDR3 DNA: TGTGCCAGCAGCCAGGATGGACAGGGAAGTTACACCGGGGAGCTGTTTTTT; CDR3 protein: CASSQDGQGSYTGELFF
V gene: TRBV4-1; J gene: TRBJ1-5; D gene: .; clone size: once; CDR3 DNA: TGCGCCAGCAGCCCATTCGGGATTTCCGGGGATCAGCCCCAGCATTTT; CDR3 protein: CASSPFGISGDQPQHF
V gene: TRBV28; J gene: TRBJ2-7; D gene: .; clone size: .; CDR3 DNA: TGTGCCAGCAGTTTTCGTCCACTCGGGGTAAACGAGCAGTACTTC; CDR3 protein: CASSFRPLGVNEQYF
V gene: TRBV6-5; J gene: TRBJ1-2; D gene: TRBD1; clone size: few; CDR3 DNA: TGTGCCAGCAGTCGACAGGGGTACTATGGCTACACCTTC; CDR3 protein: CASSRQGYYGYTF
V gene: TRBV7-9; J gene: TRBJ2-3; D gene: TRBD2; clone size: .; CDR3 DNA: TGTGCCAGCAGCTTATCTAGCGGGGGCCCAGATACGCAGTATTTT; CDR3 protein: CASSLSSGGPDTQYF
V gene: TRBV5-1; J gene: TRBJ1-1; D gene: TRBD1; clone size: .; CDR3 DNA: TGCGCCAGCAGCTTGGGTTCCGGGACAGAGGCCATGAACACTGAAGCTTTCTTT; CDR3 protein: CASSLGSGTEAMNTEAFF
V gene: TRBV3-1/TRBV3-2; J gene: TRBJ2-1; D gene: TRBD2; clone size: .; CDR3 DNA: TGTGCCAGCAGCCAAGATCATGGGGGCGGGAGGGCCTACAATGAGCAGTTCTTC; CDR3 protein: CASSQDHGGGRAYNEQFF
V gene: TRBV21-1; J gene: TRBJ1-5; D gene: .; clone size: few; CDR3 DNA: TGTGCCAGCAGCTTAGGACAGGGGAGCAATCAGCCCCAGCATTTT; CDR3 protein: CASSLGQGSNQPQHF
V gene: TRBV5-4; J gene: TRBJ2-7; D gene: .; clone size: .; CDR3 DNA: TGTGCCAGCAGTGCGGGGACTGGGACCTACGAGCAGTACTTC; CDR3 protein: CASSAGTGTYEQYF
V gene: TRBV27; J gene: TRBJ2-7; D gene: .; clone size: .; CDR3 DNA: TGTGCCAGCAGTTTGACAGCGACAGTAGGATCCTACGAGCAGTACTTC; CDR3 protein: CASSLTATVGSYEQYF
V gene: TRBV7-2; J gene: TRBJ1-1; D gene: TRBD1; clone size: .; CDR3 DNA: TGTGCCAGCAGTCGACAGGGAAGGGACACTGAAGCTTTCTTT; CDR3 protein: CASSRQGRDTEAFF
V gene: TRBV7-9; J gene: TRBJ2-3; D gene: TRBD2; clone size: .; CDR3 DNA: TGTGCCAGCAGCTTAGGGACTAGCGGGACGGTCACAGATACGCAGTATTTT; CDR3 protein: CASSLGTSGTVTDTQYF
V gene: TRBV12-3/TRBV12-4; J gene: TRBJ2-3; D gene: TRBD1; clone size: .; CDR3 DNA: TGTGCCAGCAGCCGGACAGGGACAGATACGCAGTATTTT; CDR3 protein: CASSRTGTDTQYF
V gene: TRBV5-1; J gene: TRBJ2-1; D gene: TRBD2; clone size: .; CDR3 DNA: TGCGCCAGCAGCCCCCAAACTAGCGGGAGGGGAAATGAGCAGTTCTTC; CDR3 protein: CASSPQTSGRGNEQFF
V gene: TRBV13; J gene: TRBJ2-3; D gene: .; clone size: .; CDR3 DNA: TGTGCCAGCAGCACCAACCAGGGTCGGGGCACAGATACGCAGTATTTT; CDR3 protein: CASSTNQGRGTDTQYF
V gene: TRBV2; J gene: TRBJ1-1; D gene: TRBD1; clone size: .; CDR3 DNA: TGTGCCAGCAAAGTGTACCGGACAGGCTCAGACACTGAAGCTTTCTTT; CDR3 protein: CASKVYRTGSDTEAFF
V gene: TRBV6-4; J gene: TRBJ2-5; D gene: .; clone size: .; CDR3 DNA: TGTGCCAGCAGTGACGAAACCAAGCGGGTCCAAGAGACCCAGTACTTC; CDR3 protein: CASSDETKRVQETQYF
V gene: TRBV9; J gene: TRBJ2-3; D gene: TRBD1; clone size: .; CDR3 DNA: TGTGCCAGCAGCGTAGCTTGGGGACAGGGCACAGATACGCAGTATTTT; CDR3 protein: CASSVAWGQGTDTQYF
V gene: TRBV21-1; J gene: TRBJ1-1; D gene: .; clone size: .; CDR3 DNA: TGTGCCAGCAGCAAAGCTCGGAGAAACACTGAAGCTTTCTTT; CDR3 protein: CASSKARRNTEAFF
V gene: TRBV5-4; J gene: TRBJ1-3; D gene: .; clone size: .; CDR3 DNA: TGTGCCAGCAGCTGGCAGGGTCCTGGAAACACCATATATTTT; CDR3 protein: CASSWQGPGNTIYF
V gene: TRBV10-3; J gene: TRBJ2-2; D gene: TRBD1; clone size: .; CDR3 DNA: TGTGCCATCAGTGAACCGGGACAGCTGAACACCGGGGAGCTGTTTTTT; CDR3 protein: CAISEPGQLNTGELFF
V gene: TRBV9; J gene: TRBJ2-7; D gene: .; clone size: once; CDR3 DNA: TGTGCCAGCAGCGTAACCACAGGGAGCGAGCAGTACTTC; CDR3 protein: CASSVTTGSEQYF
V gene: TRBV29-1; J gene: TRBJ2-1; D gene: TRBD2; clone size: .; CDR3 DNA: TGCAGCGTTGATTATCCCGCGGGAGGGAATGAGCAGTTCTTC; CDR3 protein: CSVDYPAGGNEQFF
V gene: TRBV6-1; J gene: TRBJ2-7; D gene: TRBD1; clone size: .; CDR3 DNA: TGTGCCAGCAGTGAGCTCTCGACAGGGATCTTCTGGGAGCAGTACTTC; CDR3 protein: CASSELSTGIFWEQYF
V gene: TRBV7-2; J gene: TRBJ2-7; D gene: .; clone size: .; CDR3 DNA: TGTGCCAGCAGCCCCCGGGACACCATCTACGAGCAGTACTTC; CDR3 protein: CASSPRDTIYEQYF
V gene: TRBV14; J gene: TRBJ2-1; D gene: TRBD2; clone size: .; CDR3 DNA: TGTGCCAGCAGCCCCATAGCGGGCTCCTACAATGAGCAGTTCTTC; CDR3 protein: CASSPIAGSYNEQFF
V gene: TRBV5-1; J gene: TRBJ1-6; D gene: .; clone size: .; CDR3 DNA: TGCGCCAGCAGCCCCGGACAGAGATCAACCTATAATTCACCCCTCCACTTT; CDR3 protein: CASSPGQRSTYNSPLHF